Presented here are 5 T cell receptor beta chains from one specimen sequenced in a study of blood T cell repertoires in COVID-19. The protocol was immunoSEQ multiplex PCR, while the TCRdb copy is restricted to in-frame clones and leaves out a portion. The sample lists over 100,000 clones; roughly 86% were seen once. The specimen was peripheral blood. These TCRs come from a woman in her 70s with COVID-19, enrolled during active disease.

The chain couples TRBV3-1 (or the pseudogene TRBV3-2) to TRBJ2-5, with D possibly TRBD2 on 6 matching bases. Germline CDR1 LGHDT, CDR2 YNNKEL (reference sequence). V lost 1 base and J lost 9, with 6 bases in between. The CDR3 has 11 residues. This chain's CDR3 is CASSQGGAQYF. The CDR3 DNA reads TGTGCCAGCAGCCAAGGGGGGGCCCAGTACTTC.

V gene TRBV7-3 combines with J gene TRBJ2-2, with D tentatively TRBD1 (6 bases). Trimming removed 11 bases from V and 0 bases from J, with 16 bases in between. CDR3 length: 15 amino acids. CDR1 and CDR2 (germline): SGHTA, FQGTGA. CDR3 in amino acids: CAAERGNPNTGELFF. CDR3 DNA: TGTGCCGCCGAAAGGGGGAACCCGAACACCGGGGAGCTGTTTTTT.

The rearrangement links TRBV5-1 to TRBJ1-5, with D hard to call. The V gene's germline CDR1 is SGHRS and CDR2 YFSETQ. The V end lost 4 bases, the J end lost 0 bases, and 11 bases lay between the germline ends. The CDR3 length is 15 residues. The CDR3 spells CASSKDGNSNQPQHF. CDR3 nucleotides: TGCGCCAGCAGCAAGGACGGGAATAGCAATCAGCCCCAGCATTTT.

V and J are TRBV19 and TRBJ1-2; 7 nucleotides agree with TRBD1. The CDR3 runs to 14 residues. The V segment lost 6 bases and the J segment 5 bases; nucleotides outside the gene matches: 9. Germline CDR1 reads LNHDA; CDR2 reads SQIVND (reference sequence). CDR3 sequence reads: CASSLPGQLYGYTF. The DNA for the CDR3 is TGTGCCAGTAGCCTTCCGGGACAGCTTTATGGCTACACCTTC.

V is TRBV3-1 (or the pseudogene TRBV3-2) and J is TRBJ2-1; TRBD2 matches at 9 bases. The CDR3 totals 16 residues. V gave up 2 bases and J gave up 6 bases; unmatched junction bases: 8. Looked up from germline, CDR1 is LGHDT and CDR2 is YNNKEL (reference sequence). The chain's CDR3 is CASSQQRLAGPNEQFF. The CDR3 DNA reads TGTGCCAGCAGCCAACAGAGGCTAGCGGGGCCCAATGAGCAGTTCTTC.